This T cell receptor (beta chain) stems from a study of shared clonotypes between healthy human individuals. Unmatched junction bases numbered 4, after V lost 4 bases and J lost 1 base. The V gene's germline CDR1 is KGHSH and CDR2 LQKENI. The CDR3 extends over 14 amino acids. Sequencing used immunoSEQ multiplex PCR; TCRdb keeps in-frame clones, though not all of them. The sample contains roughly 500,000 clones, 90% to 96% of which appear only once. Sequencing was performed on naive CD4+ T cells sorted from blood. Subset denoted: CD45RA+ positively selected. This chain connects TRBV18 to TRBJ2-7; 7 bases map to TRBD1. The clonotype was recovered from a woman between 25 and 40 years old in good health. CDR3 nucleotides: TGTGCCAGCTCACGCGGACAGGAATCCTACGAGCAGTACTTC. It specifies CASSRGQESYEQYF.